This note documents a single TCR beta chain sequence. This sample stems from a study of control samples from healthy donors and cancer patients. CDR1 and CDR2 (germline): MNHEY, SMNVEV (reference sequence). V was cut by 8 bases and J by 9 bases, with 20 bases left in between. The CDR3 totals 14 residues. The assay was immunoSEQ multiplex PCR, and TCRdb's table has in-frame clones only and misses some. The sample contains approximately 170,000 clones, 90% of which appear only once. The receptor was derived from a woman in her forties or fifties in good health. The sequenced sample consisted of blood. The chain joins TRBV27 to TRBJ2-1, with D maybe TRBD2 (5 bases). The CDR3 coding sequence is TGTGCCAGCTCCCGGGTGGAGGTCCTCGGTGAGCAGTTCTTC. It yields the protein CASSRVEVLGEQFF.